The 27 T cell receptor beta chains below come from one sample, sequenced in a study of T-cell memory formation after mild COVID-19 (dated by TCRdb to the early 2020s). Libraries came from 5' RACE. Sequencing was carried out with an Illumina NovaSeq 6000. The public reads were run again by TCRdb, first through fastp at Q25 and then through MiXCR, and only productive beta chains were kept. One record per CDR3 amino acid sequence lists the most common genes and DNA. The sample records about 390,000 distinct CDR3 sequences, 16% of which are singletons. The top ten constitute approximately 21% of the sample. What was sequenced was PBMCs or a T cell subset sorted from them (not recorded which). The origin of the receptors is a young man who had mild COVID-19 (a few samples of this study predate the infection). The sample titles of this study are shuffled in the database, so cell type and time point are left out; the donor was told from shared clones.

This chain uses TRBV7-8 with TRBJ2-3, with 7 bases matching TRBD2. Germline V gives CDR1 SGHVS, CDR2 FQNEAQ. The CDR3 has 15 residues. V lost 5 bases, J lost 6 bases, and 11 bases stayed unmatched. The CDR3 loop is CASSPSGTTSDTQYF. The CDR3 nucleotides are TGTGCCAGCAGCCCCTCGGGGACTACCAGCGATACGCAGTATTTT. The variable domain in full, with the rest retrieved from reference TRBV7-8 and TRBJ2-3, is GAGVSQSPRYKVAKRGQDVALRCDPISGHVSLFWYQQALGQGPEFLTYFQNEAQLDKSGLPSDRFFAERPEGSVSTLKIQRTQQEDSAVYLCASSPSGTTSDTQYFGPGTRLTVL.

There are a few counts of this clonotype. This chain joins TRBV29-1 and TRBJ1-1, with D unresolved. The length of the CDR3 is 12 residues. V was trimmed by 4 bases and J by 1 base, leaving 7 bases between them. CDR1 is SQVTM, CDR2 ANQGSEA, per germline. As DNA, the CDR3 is TGCAGCGTTGGGAGACAGAACACTGAAGCTTTCTTT. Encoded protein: CSVGRQNTEAFF.

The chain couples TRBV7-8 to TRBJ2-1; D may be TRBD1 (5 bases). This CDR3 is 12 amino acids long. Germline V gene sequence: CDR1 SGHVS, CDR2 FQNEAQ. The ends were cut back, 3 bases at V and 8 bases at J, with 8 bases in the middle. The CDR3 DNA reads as TGTGCCAGCAGCTTCTGGGGCTATGAGCAGTTCTTC. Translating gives CASSFWGYEQFF.

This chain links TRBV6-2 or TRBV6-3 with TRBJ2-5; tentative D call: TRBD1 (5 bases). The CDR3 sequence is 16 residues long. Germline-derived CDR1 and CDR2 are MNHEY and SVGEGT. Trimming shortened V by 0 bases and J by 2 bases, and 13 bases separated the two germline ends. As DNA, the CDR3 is TGTGCCAGCAGTTACTCAAGGGCCCGGACACAAGAGACCCAGTACTTC. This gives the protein CASSYSRARTQETQYF.

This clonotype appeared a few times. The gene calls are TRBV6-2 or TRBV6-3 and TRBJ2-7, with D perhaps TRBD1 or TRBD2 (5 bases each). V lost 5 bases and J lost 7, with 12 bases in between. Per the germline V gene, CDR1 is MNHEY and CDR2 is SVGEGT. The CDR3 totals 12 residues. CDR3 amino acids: CASSGDGGEQYV. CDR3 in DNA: TGTGCCAGCAGTGGGGACGGTGGGGAGCAGTACGTC.

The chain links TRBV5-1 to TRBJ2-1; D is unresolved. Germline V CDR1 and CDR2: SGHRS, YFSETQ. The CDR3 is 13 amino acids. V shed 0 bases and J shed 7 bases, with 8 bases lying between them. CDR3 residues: CASSLGSSNEQFF. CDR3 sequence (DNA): TGCGCCAGCAGCTTGGGGTCTAGTAATGAGCAGTTCTTC. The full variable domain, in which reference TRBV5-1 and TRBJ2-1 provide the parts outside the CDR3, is KAGVTQTPRYLIKTRGQQVTLSCSPISGHRSVSWYQQTPGQGLQFLFEYFSETQRNKGNFPGRFSGRQFSNSRSEMNVSTLELGDSALYLCASSLGSSNEQFFGPGTRLTVL.

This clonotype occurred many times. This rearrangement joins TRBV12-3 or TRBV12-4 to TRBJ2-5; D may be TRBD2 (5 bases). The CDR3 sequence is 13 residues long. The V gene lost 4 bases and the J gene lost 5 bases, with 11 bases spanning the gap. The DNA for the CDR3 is TGTGCCAGCAGTTCAAATAGCGTGGAGACCCAGTACTTC. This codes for CASSSNSVETQYF.

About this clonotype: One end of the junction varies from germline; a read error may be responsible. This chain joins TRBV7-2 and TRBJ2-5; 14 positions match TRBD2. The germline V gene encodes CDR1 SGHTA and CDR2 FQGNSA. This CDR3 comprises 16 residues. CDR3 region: CASSLVTSGGEENQYF. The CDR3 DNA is TGTGCCAGCAGCTTAGTGACTAGCGGGGGGGAAGAGAACCAGTACTTC.

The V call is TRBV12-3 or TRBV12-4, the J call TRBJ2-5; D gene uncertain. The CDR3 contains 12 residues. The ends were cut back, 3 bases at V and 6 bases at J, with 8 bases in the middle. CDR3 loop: CASSFGSQTQYF. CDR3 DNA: TGTGCCAGCAGTTTCGGCAGCCAGACCCAGTACTTC.

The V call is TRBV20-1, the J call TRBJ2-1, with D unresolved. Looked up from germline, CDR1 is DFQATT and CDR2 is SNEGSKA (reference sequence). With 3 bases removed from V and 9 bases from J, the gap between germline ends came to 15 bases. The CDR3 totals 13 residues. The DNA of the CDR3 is TGCAGTGCTAGGTTTAGCACTGACGGTGAGCAGTTCTTC. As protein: CSARFSTDGEQFF.

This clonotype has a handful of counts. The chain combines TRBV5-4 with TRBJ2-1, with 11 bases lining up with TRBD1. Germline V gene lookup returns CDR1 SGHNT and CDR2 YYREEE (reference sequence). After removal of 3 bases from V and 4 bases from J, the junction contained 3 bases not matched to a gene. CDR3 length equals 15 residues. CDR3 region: CASSSGDRGYNEQFF. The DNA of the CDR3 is TGTGCCAGCAGCTCGGGGGACAGGGGGTACAATGAGCAGTTCTTC.

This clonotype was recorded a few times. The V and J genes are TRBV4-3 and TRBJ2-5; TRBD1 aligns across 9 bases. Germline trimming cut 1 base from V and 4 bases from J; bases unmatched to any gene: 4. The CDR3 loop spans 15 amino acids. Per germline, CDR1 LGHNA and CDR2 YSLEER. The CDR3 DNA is TGCGCCAGCAGCCAAGGACAGGGGGAGGGAGAGACCCAGTACTTC. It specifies CASSQGQGEGETQYF.

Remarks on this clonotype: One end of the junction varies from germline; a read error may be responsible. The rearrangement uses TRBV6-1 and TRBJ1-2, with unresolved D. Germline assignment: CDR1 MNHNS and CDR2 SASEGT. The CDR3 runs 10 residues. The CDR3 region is CDSSAFGYTF. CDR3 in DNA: TGTGACAGCAGTGCATTTGGCTACACCTTC.

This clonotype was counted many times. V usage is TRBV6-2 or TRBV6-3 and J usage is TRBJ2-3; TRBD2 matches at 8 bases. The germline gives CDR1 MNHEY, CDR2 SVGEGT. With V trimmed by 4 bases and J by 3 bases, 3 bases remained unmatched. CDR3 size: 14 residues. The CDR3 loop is CASSSAGETDTQYF. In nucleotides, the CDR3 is TGTGCCAGCAGTTCAGCGGGGGAGACAGATACGCAGTATTTT.

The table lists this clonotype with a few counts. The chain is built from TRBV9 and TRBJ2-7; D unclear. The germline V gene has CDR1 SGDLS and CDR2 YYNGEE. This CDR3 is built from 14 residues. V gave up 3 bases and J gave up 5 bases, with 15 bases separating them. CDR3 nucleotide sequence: TGTGCCAGCAGCGCCGCCCCACAGCGCGACGAGCAGTACTTC. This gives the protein CASSAAPQRDEQYF.

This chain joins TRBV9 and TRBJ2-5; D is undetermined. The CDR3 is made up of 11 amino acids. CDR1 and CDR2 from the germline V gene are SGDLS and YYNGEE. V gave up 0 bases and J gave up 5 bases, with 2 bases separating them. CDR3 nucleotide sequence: TGTGCCAGCAGCGTAGAGGAGACCCAGTACTTC. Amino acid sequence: CASSVEETQYF.

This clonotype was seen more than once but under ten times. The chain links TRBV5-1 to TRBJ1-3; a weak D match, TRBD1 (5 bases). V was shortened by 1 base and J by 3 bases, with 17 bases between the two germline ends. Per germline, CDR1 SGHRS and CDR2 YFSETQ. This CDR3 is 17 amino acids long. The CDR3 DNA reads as TGCGCCAGCAGCTTGTTTGGAGAGGGGCGAGTTGGAAACACCATATATTTT. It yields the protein CASSLFGEGRVGNTIYF.

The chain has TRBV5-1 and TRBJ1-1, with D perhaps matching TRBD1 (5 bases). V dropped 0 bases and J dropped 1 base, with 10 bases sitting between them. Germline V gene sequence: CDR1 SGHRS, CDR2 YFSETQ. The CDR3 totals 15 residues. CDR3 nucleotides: TGCGCCAGCAGCTTGGGGGACTCCTGGAACACTGAAGCTTTCTTT. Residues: CASSLGDSWNTEAFF.

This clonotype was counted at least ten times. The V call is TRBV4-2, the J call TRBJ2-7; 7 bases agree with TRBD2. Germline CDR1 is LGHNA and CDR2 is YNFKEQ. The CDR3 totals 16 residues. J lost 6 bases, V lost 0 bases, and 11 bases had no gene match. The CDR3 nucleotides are TGTGCCAGCAGCCAAGATAATCGGGGGGACTTCGGCGAGCAGTACTTC. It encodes CASSQDNRGDFGEQYF.

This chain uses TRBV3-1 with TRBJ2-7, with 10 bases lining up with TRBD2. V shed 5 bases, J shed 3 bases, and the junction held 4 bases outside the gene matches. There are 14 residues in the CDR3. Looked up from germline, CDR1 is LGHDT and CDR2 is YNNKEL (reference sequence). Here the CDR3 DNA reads TGTGCCAGCAGCTCTCTAGCGGGGGTCTACGAGCAGTACGTC. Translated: CASSSLAGVYEQYV.

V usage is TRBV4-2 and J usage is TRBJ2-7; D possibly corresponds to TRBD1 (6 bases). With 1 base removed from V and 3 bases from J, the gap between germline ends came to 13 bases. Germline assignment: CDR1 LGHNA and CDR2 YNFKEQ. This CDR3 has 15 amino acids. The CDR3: CASSQVPGAHYEQYF. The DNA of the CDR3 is TGTGCCAGCAGCCAAGTACCAGGGGCACACTACGAGCAGTACTTC.

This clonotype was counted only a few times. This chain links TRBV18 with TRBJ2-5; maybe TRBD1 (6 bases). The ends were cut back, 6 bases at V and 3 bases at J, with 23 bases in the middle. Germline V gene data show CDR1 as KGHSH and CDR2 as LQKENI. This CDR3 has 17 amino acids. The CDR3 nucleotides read TGTGCCAGCTCGCGCTCCGGGACACCACCGCCGGAAGAGACCCAGTACTTC. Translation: CASSRSGTPPPEETQYF.

The CDR3 loop is CASSLSRTLDTEAFF. The CDR3 nucleotides are TGTGCCAGCAGTTTAAGCCGTACTCTCGACACTGAAGCTTTCTTT. The chain employs TRBV12-3 or TRBV12-4 and TRBJ1-1; D unclear. V lost 2 bases, J lost 3 bases, and 13 bases lay in between. CDR3 length equals 15 residues.

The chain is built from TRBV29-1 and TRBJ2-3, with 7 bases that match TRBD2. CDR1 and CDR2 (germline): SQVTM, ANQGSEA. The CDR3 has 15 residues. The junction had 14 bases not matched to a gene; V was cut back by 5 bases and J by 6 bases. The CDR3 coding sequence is TGCAGCGTTCATCCTCGGGACTACCCGCAGGATACGCAGTATTTT. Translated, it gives CSVHPRDYPQDTQYF.

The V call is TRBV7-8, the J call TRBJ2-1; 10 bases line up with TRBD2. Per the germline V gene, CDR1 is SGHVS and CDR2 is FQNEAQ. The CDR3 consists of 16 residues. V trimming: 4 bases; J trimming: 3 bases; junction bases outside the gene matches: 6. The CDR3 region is CASSYRTSGLYNEQFF. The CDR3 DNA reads TGTGCCAGCAGCTACCGGACTAGCGGACTCTACAATGAGCAGTTCTTC.

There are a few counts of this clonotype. The DNA of the CDR3 is TGTGCCAGCAGCTTAGTGAATGTCGACACTGAAGCTTTCTTT. Translated: CASSLVNVDTEAFF. V gene TRBV7-2 combines with J gene TRBJ1-1; D not resolved. Germline V gene lookup returns CDR1 SGHTA and CDR2 FQGNSA. The ends were cut back, 1 base at V and 3 bases at J, with 9 bases in the middle. The CDR3 is 14 amino acids.

In nucleotides, the CDR3 is TGTGCCAGCAGCTACTGGGGACTAAAAGAGACCCAGTACTTC. It is translated as CASSYWGLKETQYF. The rearrangement uses TRBV13 and TRBJ2-5, with TRBD2 identical over 7 bases. The J segment lost 3 bases and the V segment lost 4 bases, leaving 5 bases of the junction unmatched. Germline CDR1 and CDR2: PRHDT and FYEKMQ (reference sequence). The CDR3 is 14 residues long.